The 9 T cell receptor beta chains below come from one sample, sequenced in a study of preoperative IRX-2 immunotherapy in early breast cancer. Data came from immunoSEQ multiplex PCR; TCRdb stores just in-frame clones and leaves some out. The sample records about 32,000 clones, around 86% being singletons. The treatment denotes: preoperative locoregional IRX-2 cytokine immunotherapy. The material sequenced was lymph node tissue, taken from a patient treated with IRX-2 immunotherapy. Receptors were obtained from a human donor with breast cancer.

This clone was seen just once. The rearrangement links TRBV18 to TRBJ2-7, with D possibly matching TRBD1 (5 bases). The CDR3 is made up of 12 amino acids. Trimming took 5 bases from V and 6 from J, leaving 11 bases between them. Germline assignment: CDR1 KGHSH and CDR2 LQKENI. In DNA form, the CDR3 reads TGTGCCAGCTCATCCCTCAGGGTCGAGCAGTACTTC. This gives the protein CASSSLRVEQYF. Combining the CDR3 with reference TRBV18 and TRBJ2-7 gives the whole variable domain NAGVMQNPRHLVRRRGQEARLRCSPMKGHSHVYWYRQLPEEGLKFMVYLQKENIIDESGMPKERFSAEFPKEGPSILRIQQVVRGDSAAYFCASSSLRVEQYFGPGTRLTVT.

This clone was seen more than once but under ten times. The chain recombines TRBV15 with TRBJ2-2; the match to TRBD1 covers 7 bases. This CDR3 is built from 17 residues. Trimming removed 3 bases from V and 2 bases from J; junction bases left unmatched: 9. CDR1 is LNHNV, CDR2 YYDKDF, per germline (reference sequence). CDR3 residues: CATSRSSGTVNTGELFF. The CDR3 DNA sequence: TGTGCCACCAGCAGGTCGTCCGGGACAGTTAACACCGGGGAGCTGTTTTTT.

The rearrangement links TRBV19 to TRBJ1-1; perhaps TRBD1 as D (5 bases). The CDR3 totals 14 residues. The ends were cut back, 3 bases at V and 1 base at J, with 9 bases in the middle. Germline V CDR1 and CDR2: LNHDA, SQIVND (reference sequence). The CDR3 is CASSMGHRNTEAFF. CDR3 bases: TGTGCCAGTAGTATGGGGCACCGGAACACTGAAGCTTTCTTT. Filled out from reference TRBV19 and TRBJ1-1, the complete variable domain reads DGGITQSPKYLFRKEGQNVTLSCEQNLNHDAMYWYRQDPGQGLRLIYYSQIVNDFQKGDIAEGYSVSREKKESFPLTVTSAQKNPTAFYLCASSMGHRNTEAFFGQGTRLTVV.

This sequence joins TRBV10-3 and TRBJ1-1; D is ambiguous. Per germline, CDR1 ENHRY and CDR2 SYGVKD. This CDR3 is 13 amino acids long. V was shortened by 0 bases and J by 1 base, with 3 bases between the two germline ends. The CDR3 bases are TGTGCCATCAGTGAGTCTTGGAACACTGAAGCTTTCTTT. Protein: CAISESWNTEAFF.

The V gene is TRBV6-8, the J gene TRBJ2-1; 7 nucleotides match TRBD1. This CDR3 spans 16 amino acids. After removal of 10 bases from V and 0 bases from J, the junction contained 12 bases not matched to a gene. Germline loops: CDR1 MNHGY, CDR2 SAAAGT. CDR3 nucleotide sequence: TGTGCCATCGGAGAAGGGGGCATAAGCTCCTACAATGAGCAGTTCTTC. Amino acids: CAIGEGGISSYNEQFF.

The V call is TRBV15, the J call TRBJ1-4; unclear D gene. Germline V gives CDR1 LNHNV, CDR2 YYDKDF (reference sequence). Deletions cut 1 base from V and 0 bases from J, with 9 bases between. The CDR3 sequence is 16 residues long. The CDR3 DNA sequence: TGTGCCACCAGCAGAGGAGGCAGCCCAACTAATGAAAAACTGTTTTTT. It codes for CATSRGGSPTNEKLFF.

The chain uses TRBV28 and TRBJ2-3; possible D gene TRBD2, 6 bases. The CDR3 consists of 13 residues. The germline gives CDR1 MDHEN, CDR2 SYDVKM. V was pared by 4 bases and J by 3 bases, with 8 bases between. CDR3 bases: TGTGCCAGCAGTTGGGGAGGTACAGATACGCAGTATTTT. Translated: CASSWGGTDTQYF.

The chain carries TRBV28 and TRBJ1-3; D is unclear. The length of the CDR3 is 14 residues. The germline CDR1 and CDR2 sequences are MDHEN and SYDVKM. Trimming shortened V by 2 bases and J by 6 bases, and 11 bases separated the two germline ends. CDR3 in DNA: TGTGCCAGCAGTTTACTGGGAGCAGCAAACACCATATATTTT. Translated: CASSLLGAANTIYF.

This chain uses TRBV18 with TRBJ1-5, with D maybe TRBD1 (5 bases). This CDR3 is built from 15 residues. From germline, CDR1 is KGHSH and CDR2 LQKENI. Between the trimmed V and J ends, which lost 4 bases and 2 bases, there was a span of 12 bases. CDR3 amino acids: CASSLGTAGNQPQHF. CDR3 sequence (DNA): TGTGCCAGCTCACTGGGGACTGCGGGCAATCAGCCCCAGCATTTT.